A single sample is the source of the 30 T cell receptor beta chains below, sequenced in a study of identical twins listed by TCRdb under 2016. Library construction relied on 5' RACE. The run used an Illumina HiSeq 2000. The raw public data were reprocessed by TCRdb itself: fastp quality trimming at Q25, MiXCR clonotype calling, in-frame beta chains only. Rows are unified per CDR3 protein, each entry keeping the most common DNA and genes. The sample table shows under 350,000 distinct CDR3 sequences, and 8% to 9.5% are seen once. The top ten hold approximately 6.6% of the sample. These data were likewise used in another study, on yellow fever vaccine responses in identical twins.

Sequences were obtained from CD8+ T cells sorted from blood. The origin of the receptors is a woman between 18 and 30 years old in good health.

CDR3 amino acids: CASSFDRGHGNEQFF. The CDR3 DNA reads TGCGCCAGCAGCTTCGACAGGGGGCACGGCAATGAGCAGTTCTTC. The chain links TRBV5-1 to TRBJ2-1, with 10 bases that match TRBD1. V was pared by 2 bases and J by 6 bases, with 5 bases of the junction left unmatched. The germline gives CDR1 SGHRS, CDR2 YFSETQ. CDR3 length: 15 residues.

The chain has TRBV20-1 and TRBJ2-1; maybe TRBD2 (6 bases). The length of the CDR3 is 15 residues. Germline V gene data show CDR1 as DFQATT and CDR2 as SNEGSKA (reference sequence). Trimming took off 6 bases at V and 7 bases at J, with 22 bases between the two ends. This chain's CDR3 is CSARTRASVGNEQFF. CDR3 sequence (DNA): TGCAGTGCGAGGACAAGGGCTAGCGTGGGGAATGAGCAGTTCTTC.

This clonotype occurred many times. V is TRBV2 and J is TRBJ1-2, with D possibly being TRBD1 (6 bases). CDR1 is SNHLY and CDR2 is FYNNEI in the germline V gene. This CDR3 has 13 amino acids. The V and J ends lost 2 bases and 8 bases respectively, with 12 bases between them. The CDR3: CASSELHRGGYTF. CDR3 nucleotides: TGTGCCAGCAGTGAACTTCATAGGGGGGGCTACACCTTC.

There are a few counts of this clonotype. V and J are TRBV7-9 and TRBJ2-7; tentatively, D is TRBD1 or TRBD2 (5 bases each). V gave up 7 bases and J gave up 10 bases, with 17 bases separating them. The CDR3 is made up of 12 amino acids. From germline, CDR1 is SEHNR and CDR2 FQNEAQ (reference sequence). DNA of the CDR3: TGTGCCAGCACCTACCCCCCGGGGCCCCAGTACTTC. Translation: CASTYPPGPQYF.

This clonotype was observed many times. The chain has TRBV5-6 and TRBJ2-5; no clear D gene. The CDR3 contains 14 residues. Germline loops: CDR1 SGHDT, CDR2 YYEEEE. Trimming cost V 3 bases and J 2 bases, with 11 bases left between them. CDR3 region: CASSYAAAQETQYF. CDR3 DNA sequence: TGTGCCAGCAGCTACGCTGCTGCTCAAGAGACCCAGTACTTC.

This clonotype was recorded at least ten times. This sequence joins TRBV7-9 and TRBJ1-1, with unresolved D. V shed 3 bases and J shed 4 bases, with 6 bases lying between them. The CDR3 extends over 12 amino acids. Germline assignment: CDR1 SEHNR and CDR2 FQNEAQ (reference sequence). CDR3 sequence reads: CASSFITTEAFF. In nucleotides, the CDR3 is TGTGCCAGCAGCTTCATTACCACTGAAGCTTTCTTT.

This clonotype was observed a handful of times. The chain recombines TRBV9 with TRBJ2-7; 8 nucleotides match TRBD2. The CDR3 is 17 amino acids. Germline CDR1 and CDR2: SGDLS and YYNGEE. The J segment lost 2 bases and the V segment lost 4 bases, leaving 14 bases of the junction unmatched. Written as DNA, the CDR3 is TGTGCCAGCAGCACCTCCTCCGAAGCGGGGGTGACCTACGAGCAGTACTTC. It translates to CASSTSSEAGVTYEQYF.

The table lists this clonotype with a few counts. CDR3 DNA: TGTGCCAGCAGCCGTGAGCCGGGGGGTGGCTACACCTTC. It codes for CASSREPGGGYTF. The chain carries TRBV7-6 and TRBJ1-2; a possible D gene is TRBD1 (5 bases). The V gene's germline CDR1 is SGHVS and CDR2 FNYEAQ. The CDR3 contains 13 residues. V was clipped by 5 bases and J by 7 bases, with 14 bases between them. Using reference TRBV7-6 and TRBJ1-2 for the parts outside the CDR3, the full variable domain is GAGVSQSPRYKVTKRGQDVALRCDPISGHVSLYWYRQALGQGPEFLTYFNYEAQQDKSGLPNDRFSAERPEGSISTLTIQRTEQRDSAMYRCASSREPGGGYTFGSGTRLTVV.

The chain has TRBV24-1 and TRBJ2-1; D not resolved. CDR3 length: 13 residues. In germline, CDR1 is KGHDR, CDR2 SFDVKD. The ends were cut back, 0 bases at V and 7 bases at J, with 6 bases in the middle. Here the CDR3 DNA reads TGTGCCACCAGTGATTTGGACCTAAATGAGCAGTTCTTC. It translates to CATSDLDLNEQFF.

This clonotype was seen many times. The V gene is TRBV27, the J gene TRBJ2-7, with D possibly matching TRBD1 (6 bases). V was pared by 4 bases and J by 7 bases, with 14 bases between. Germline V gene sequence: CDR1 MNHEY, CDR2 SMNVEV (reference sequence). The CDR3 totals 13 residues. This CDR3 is CASSYASRGEQYF. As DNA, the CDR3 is TGTGCCAGCAGTTACGCATCCAGGGGTGAGCAGTACTTC.

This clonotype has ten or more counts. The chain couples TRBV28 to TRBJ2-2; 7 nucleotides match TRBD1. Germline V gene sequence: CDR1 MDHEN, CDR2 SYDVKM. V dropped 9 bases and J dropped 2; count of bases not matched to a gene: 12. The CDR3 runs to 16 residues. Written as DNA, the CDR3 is TGTGCCAGTCTGTCCACGGGACAGTCAAACACCGGGGAGCTGTTTTTT. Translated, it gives CASLSTGQSNTGELFF.

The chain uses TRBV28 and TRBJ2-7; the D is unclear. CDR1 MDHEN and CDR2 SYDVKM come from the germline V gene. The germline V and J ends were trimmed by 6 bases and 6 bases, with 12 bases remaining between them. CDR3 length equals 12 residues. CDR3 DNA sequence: TGTGCCAGCAGCCCCGGACCCCCCGAGCAGTACTTC. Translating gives CASSPGPPEQYF.

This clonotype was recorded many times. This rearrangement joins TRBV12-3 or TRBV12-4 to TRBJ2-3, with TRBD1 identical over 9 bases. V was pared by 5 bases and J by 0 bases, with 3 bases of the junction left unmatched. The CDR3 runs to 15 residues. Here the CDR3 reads CASSPGQGSTDTQYF. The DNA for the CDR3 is TGTGCCAGCAGTCCTGGACAGGGGAGCACAGATACGCAGTATTTT.

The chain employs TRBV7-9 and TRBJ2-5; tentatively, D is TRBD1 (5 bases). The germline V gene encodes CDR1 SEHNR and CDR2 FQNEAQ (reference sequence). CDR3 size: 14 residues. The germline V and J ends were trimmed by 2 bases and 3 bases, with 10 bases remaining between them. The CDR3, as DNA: TGTGCCAGCAGCTTAAGTGGGGCAAAAGAGACCCAGTACTTC. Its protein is CASSLSGAKETQYF.

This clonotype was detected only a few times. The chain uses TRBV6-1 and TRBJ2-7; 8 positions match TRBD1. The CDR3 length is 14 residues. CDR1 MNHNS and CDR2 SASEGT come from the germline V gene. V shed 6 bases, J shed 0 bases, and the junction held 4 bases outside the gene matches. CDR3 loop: CASSWDRPSYEQYF. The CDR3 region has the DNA TGTGCCAGCAGCTGGGACAGGCCCTCCTACGAGCAGTACTTC.

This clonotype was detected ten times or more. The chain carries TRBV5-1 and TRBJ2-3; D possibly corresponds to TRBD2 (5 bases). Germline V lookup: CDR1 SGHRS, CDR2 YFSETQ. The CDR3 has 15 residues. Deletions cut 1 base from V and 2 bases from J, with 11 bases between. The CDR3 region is CASSLQDSATDTQYF. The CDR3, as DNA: TGCGCCAGCAGCTTGCAGGACTCCGCCACAGATACGCAGTATTTT. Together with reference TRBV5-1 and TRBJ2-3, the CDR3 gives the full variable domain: KAGVTQTPRYLIKTRGQQVTLSCSPISGHRSVSWYQQTPGQGLQFLFEYFSETQRNKGNFPGRFSGRQFSNSRSEMNVSTLELGDSALYLCASSLQDSATDTQYFGPGTRLTVL.

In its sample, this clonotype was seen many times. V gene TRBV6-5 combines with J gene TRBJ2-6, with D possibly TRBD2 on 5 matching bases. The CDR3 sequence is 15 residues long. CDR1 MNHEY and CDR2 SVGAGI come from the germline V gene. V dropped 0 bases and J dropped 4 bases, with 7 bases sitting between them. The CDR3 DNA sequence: TGTGCCAGCAGTTACTCCGGGGAGGGGGCCAACGTCCTGACTTTC. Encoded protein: CASSYSGEGANVLTF.

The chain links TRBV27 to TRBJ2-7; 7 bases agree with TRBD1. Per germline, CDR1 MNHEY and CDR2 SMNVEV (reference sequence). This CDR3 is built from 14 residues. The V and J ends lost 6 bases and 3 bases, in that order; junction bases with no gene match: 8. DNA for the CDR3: TGTGCCAGCAGCCCGGGACAGTCCTTCTACGAGCAGTACTTC. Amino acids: CASSPGQSFYEQYF.

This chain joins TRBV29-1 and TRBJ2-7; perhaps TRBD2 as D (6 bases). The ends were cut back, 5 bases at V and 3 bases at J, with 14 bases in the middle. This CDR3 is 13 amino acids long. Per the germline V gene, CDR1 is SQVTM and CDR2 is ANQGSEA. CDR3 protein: CSVSPRGNYEQYF. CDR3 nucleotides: TGCAGCGTTAGCCCACGGGGGAACTACGAGCAGTACTTC.

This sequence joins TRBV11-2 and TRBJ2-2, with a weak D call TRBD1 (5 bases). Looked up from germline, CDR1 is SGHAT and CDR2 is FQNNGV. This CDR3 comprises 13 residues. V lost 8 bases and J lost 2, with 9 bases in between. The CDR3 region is CASQGPNTGELFF. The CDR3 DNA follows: TGTGCCAGCCAGGGCCCAAACACCGGGGAGCTGTTTTTT. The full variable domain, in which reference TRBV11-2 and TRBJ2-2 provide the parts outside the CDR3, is EAGVAQSPRYKIIEKRQSVAFWCNPISGHATLYWYQQILGQGPKLLIQFQNNGVVDDSQLPKDRFSAERLKGVDSTLKIQPAKLEDSAVYLCASQGPNTGELFFGEGSRLTVL.

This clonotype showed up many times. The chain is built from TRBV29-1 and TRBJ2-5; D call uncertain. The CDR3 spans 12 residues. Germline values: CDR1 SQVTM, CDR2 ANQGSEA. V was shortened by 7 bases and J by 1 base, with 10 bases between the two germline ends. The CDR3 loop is CSATTVQETQYF. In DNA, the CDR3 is TGCAGCGCAACGACTGTCCAAGAGACCCAGTACTTC. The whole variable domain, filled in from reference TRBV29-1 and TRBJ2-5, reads SAVISQKPSRDICQRGTSLTIQCQVDSQVTMMFWYRQQPGQSLTLIATANQGSEATYESGFVIDKFPISRPNLTFSTLTVSNMSPEDSSIYLCSATTVQETQYFGPGTRLLVL.

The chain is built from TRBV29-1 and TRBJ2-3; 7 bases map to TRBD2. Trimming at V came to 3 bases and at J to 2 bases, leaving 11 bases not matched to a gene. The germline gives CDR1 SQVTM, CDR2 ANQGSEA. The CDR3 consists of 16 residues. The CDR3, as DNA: TGCAGCGTTGAGCTTCAGCTAGCGGCGATCACAGATACGCAGTATTTT. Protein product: CSVELQLAAITDTQYF.

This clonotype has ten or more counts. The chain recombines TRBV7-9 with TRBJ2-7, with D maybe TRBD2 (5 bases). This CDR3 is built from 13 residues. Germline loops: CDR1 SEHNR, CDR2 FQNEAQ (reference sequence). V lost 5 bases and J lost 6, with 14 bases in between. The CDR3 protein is CASSDGLGVEQYF. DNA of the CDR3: TGTGCCAGCAGCGATGGACTGGGAGTCGAGCAGTACTTC.

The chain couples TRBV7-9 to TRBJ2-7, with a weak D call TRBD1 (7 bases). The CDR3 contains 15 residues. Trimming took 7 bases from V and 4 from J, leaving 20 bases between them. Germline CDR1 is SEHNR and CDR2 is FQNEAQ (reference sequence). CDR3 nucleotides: TGTGCCAGCACCCAGGACGGAGGGGGCGGATACGAGCAGTACTTC. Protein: CASTQDGGGGYEQYF.

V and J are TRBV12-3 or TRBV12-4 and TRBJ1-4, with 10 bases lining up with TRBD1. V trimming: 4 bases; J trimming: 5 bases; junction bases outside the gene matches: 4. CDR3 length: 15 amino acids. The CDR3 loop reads CASSSPGQGNEKLFF. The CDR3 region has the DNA TGTGCCAGCAGTTCACCGGGACAGGGGAATGAAAAACTGTTTTTT.

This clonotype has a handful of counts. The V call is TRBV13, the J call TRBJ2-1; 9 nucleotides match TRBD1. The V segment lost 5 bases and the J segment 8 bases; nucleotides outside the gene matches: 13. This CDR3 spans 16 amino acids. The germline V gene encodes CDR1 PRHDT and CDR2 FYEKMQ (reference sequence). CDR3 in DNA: TGTGCCAGCAGCCCGACCGGTGGACAGGGGACGGATGAGCAGTTCTTC. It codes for CASSPTGGQGTDEQFF.

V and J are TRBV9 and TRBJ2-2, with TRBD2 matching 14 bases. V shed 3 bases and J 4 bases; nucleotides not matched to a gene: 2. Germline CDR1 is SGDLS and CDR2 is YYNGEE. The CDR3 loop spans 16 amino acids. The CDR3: CASSGGLAGVTGELFF. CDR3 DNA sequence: TGTGCCAGCAGCGGGGGACTAGCGGGAGTCACCGGGGAGCTGTTTTTT.

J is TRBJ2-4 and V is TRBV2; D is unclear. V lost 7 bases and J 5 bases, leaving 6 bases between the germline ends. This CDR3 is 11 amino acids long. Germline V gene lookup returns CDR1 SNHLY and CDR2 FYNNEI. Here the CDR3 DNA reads TGTGCCAGCAATGGACAAAACATTCAGTACTTC. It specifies CASNGQNIQYF.

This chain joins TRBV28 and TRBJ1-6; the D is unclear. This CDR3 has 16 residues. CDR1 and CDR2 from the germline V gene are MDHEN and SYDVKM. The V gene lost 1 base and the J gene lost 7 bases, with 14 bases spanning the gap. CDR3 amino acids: CASSLSGVSTNSPLHF. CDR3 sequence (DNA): TGTGCCAGCAGTTTATCGGGAGTCAGCACGAATTCACCCCTCCACTTT.

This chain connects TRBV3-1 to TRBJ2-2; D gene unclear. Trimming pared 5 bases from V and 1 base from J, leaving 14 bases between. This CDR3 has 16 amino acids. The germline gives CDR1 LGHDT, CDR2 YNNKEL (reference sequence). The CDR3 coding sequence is TGTGCCAGCAGCTCCTCAGGAGCCCGGAACACCGGGGAGCTGTTTTTT. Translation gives CASSSSGARNTGELFF.